The rows below give T cell receptor beta chains drawn from one sample of a study of shared clonotypes between healthy human individuals. The data were produced by immunoSEQ multiplex PCR, yet TCRdb's version contains in-frame clones alone and is incomplete. The sample includes about a million clones, about 76% seen only once; the top ten take approximately 1.5%. Sample: memory CD4+ T cells sorted from blood. These receptors all come from a man between 18 and 29 years old in good health. CDR3s include the opening cysteine and the closing phenylalanine or tryptophan. The D gene is left open where the match is weak. Size is omitted from some rows. Given values are once, few, many or a class for expanded clones.

few TRBJ2-3 TRBD2 TRBV11-3 TGTGCCAGCAGCTTAGGATGGGGCAGCGGGAGGGCCGCAGATACGCAGTATTTT CASSLGWGSGRAADTQYF
NA TRBJ2-4 TRBD1 TRBV7-9 TGTGCCAGCAGCTTAAGGGGACAGGGCAAAAACATTCAGTACTTC CASSLRGQGKNIQYF
NA TRBJ1-1 TRBD1 TRBV5-6 TGTGCCAGCACCGGACAGGCGTTCACTGAAGCTTTCTTT CASTGQAFTEAFF
NA TRBJ2-2 NA TRBV5-4 TGTGCCAGCAGCGGAAACGGGACATACACCGGGGAGCTGTTTTTT CASSGNGTYTGELFF
NA TRBJ2-2 TRBD2 TRBV7-2 TGTGCCAGCACCCCCACTCCGACTAGCGGTAATACCGGGGAGCTGTTTTTT CASTPTPTSGNTGELFF
few TRBJ2-7 NA TRBV5-8 TGTGCCAGCAGCTTGGGCAGGTCAGGCGAGCAGTACTTC CASSLGRSGEQYF
NA TRBJ2-7 TRBD1 TRBV9 TGTGCCAGCAGCGTAGTAGACAGGGCTGACTACGAGCAGTACTTC CASSVVDRADYEQYF
few TRBJ2-2 TRBD1 TRBV18 TGTGCCACCATGCCGGGACAGGGGTCCGGGGAGCTGTTTTTT CATMPGQGSGELFF
NA TRBJ1-4 NA TRBV9 TGTGCCAGCAGCGTACGGGGCGGGGAAAAACTGTTTTTT CASSVRGGEKLFF
NA TRBJ2-7 NA TRBV5-1 TGCGCCAGCAGCCAAAATTACGAGCAGTACTTC CASSQNYEQYF
once TRBJ2-1 NA TRBV7-9 TGTGCCAGCAGTTTAGTCGGCGCGCTCAATGAGCAGTTCTTC CASSLVGALNEQFF
NA TRBJ2-1 TRBD2 TRBV5-1 TGCGCCAGCAGCACAACTAGCGGGGGTCTAAATGAGCAGTTCTTC CASSTTSGGLNEQFF
NA TRBJ2-7 TRBD2 TRBV6-1 TGTGCCAGCAGTGAGACCTTTAGCGGGAGGGCTGACGAGCAGTACTTC CASSETFSGRADEQYF
NA TRBJ2-3 TRBD1 TRBV5-1 TGCGCCAGCAGCAACGGACAGGGTAACACAGATACGCAGTATTTT CASSNGQGNTDTQYF
once TRBJ2-5 NA TRBV19 TGTGCCAGTAGTTCCCAGGGCCGACCGGAGACCCAGTACTTC CASSSQGRPETQYF
NA TRBJ2-7 NA TRBV19 TGTGCCAGTAGAAGTCTCAGAACATACGAGCAGTACTTC CASRSLRTYEQYF
NA TRBJ2-1 NA TRBV18 TGTGCCAGCTCACCAGGGGGGTACAATGAGCAGTTCTTC CASSPGGYNEQFF
NA TRBJ2-3 TRBD2 TRBV6-1 TGCGCCAGCTTAGCGGGGAGCACAGATACGCAGTATTTT CASLAGSTDTQYF
NA TRBJ2-3 NA TRBV7-9 TGTGCCAGCAGCCCAGGGGGGCCGAGCACAGATACGCAGTATTTT CASSPGGPSTDTQYF
NA TRBJ2-1 TRBD2 TRBV13 TGTGCCAGCAGCATTGGACTAGCCGGTGAGCAGTTCTTC CASSIGLAGEQFF
NA TRBJ1-6 NA TRBV28 TGTGCCAGCACCCAGGCTGATTCACCCCTCCACTTT CASTQADSPLHF
NA TRBJ2-7 NA TRBV18 TGTGCCAGCTCCTTTATAGGACAGACCTACGAGCAGTACTTC CASSFIGQTYEQYF
few TRBJ2-1 NA TRBV27 TGTGCCAGCAGTTCAATTCCCTACAATGAGCAGTTCTTC CASSSIPYNEQFF
NA TRBJ2-2 NA TRBV9 TGTGCCAGCAGCGTAGGAGGCGGAGCGAACACCGGGGAGCTGTTTTTT CASSVGGGANTGELFF
NA TRBJ2-5 TRBD2 TRBV10-2 TGCGCCAGTACTACTAGCGGGGGTAGAGAGACCCAGTACTTC CASTTSGGRETQYF
NA TRBJ2-2 NA TRBV28 TGTGCCAGCAGTTTATCACTGGCAAACACCGGGGAGCTGTTTTTT CASSLSLANTGELFF
NA TRBJ2-3 NA TRBV11-2 TGTGCCAGCAGCCCTTGGGGAGATACGCAGTATTTT CASSPWGDTQYF
few TRBJ1-5 NA TRBV7-9 TGTGCCAGCAGCTTAGGTTTGGGGGTAAGCAATCAGCCCCAGCATTTT CASSLGLGVSNQPQHF
NA TRBJ2-5 NA TRBV14 TGTGCCAGCAGCCAAGATGCGGCAGGGCGAGAGACCCAGTACTTC CASSQDAAGRETQYF
NA TRBJ1-1 TRBD1 TRBV5-6 TGTGCCAGCAGCTCCCCCGGGACAGGGGCTAGGACTGAAGCTTTCTTT CASSSPGTGARTEAFF
NA TRBJ2-5 NA TRBV7-2 TGTGCCAGCAGCTTGGCACAGGGTAGAGTCGAGACCCAGTACTTC CASSLAQGRVETQYF
NA TRBJ1-3 NA TRBV9 TGTGCCAGCAGCGACGATGGACACAACACTGACACCATATATTTT CASSDDGHNTDTIYF
NA TRBJ1-4 NA TRBV2 TGTGCCAGCAGGAAGGGGTTAGATAATGAAAAACTGTTTTTT CASRKGLDNEKLFF
once TRBJ2-3 NA TRBV27 TGTGCCAGCAGTCCGTGGAGCGGTAGGCAGTATTTT CASSPWSGRQYF
NA TRBJ2-7 TRBD2 TRBV7-2 TGTGCCAGCAGCTTATACTCGGGAGGCTCCTACGAGCAGTACTTC CASSLYSGGSYEQYF
NA TRBJ2-7 TRBD1 TRBV4-1 TGCGCCAGCAGCCAGCCGGGACAGCCTTCTCGGGGGCAGTACTTC CASSQPGQPSRGQYF
few TRBJ2-3 NA TRBV5-1 TGCGCCAGCAGCTGGACACAACCTAGCACAGATACGCAGTATTTT CASSWTQPSTDTQYF
once TRBJ1-4 NA TRBV2 TGTGCCAGGAGCCAGGGGCCTCACAATGAAAAACTGTTTTTT CARSQGPHNEKLFF
NA TRBJ1-1 TRBD1 TRBV9 TGTGCCAGCAGCCCAGGGACAGTGAACACTGAAGCTTTCTTT CASSPGTVNTEAFF
few TRBJ2-4 TRBD1 TRBV18 TGTGCCAGCTCAGCCTCGGGACAGTTTTATCTAGCCAAAAACATTCAGTACTTC CASSASGQFYLAKNIQYF
NA TRBJ2-5 NA TRBV7-9 TGTGCCAGCAGCCGGTTGCCGGGACATCAAGAGACCCAGTACTTC CASSRLPGHQETQYF
NA TRBJ1-6 TRBD1 TRBV5-6 TGTGCCAGCAGCCCAATGGGACAGGGTTATTCACCCCTCCACTTT CASSPMGQGYSPLHF
NA TRBJ1-1 NA TRBV6-4 TGTGCCAGCAGGGCCACGACAGGCACTGAAGCTTTCTTT CASRATTGTEAFF
once TRBJ1-1 NA TRBV6-5 TGTGCCAGCAGAGGACAGTTGAACACTGAAGCTTTCTTT CASRGQLNTEAFF
few TRBJ2-3 TRBD2 TRBV5-1 TGCGCCAGCAGCTTTATCCCGGGACTAGCGGGAGGCCTTCCCCCAGATACGCAGTATTTT CASSFIPGLAGGLPPDTQYF
NA TRBJ2-3 NA TRBV4-1 TGCGCCAGCCGCGAAACCAACCAGGGGCAATGGGATACGCAGTATTTT CASRETNQGQWDTQYF
NA TRBJ2-5 NA TRBV5-1 TGCGCCAGCAGCTTGGTTGTGTTGGGTAAAGAGACCCAGTACTTC CASSLVVLGKETQYF
NA TRBJ2-3 NA TRBV5-1 TGCGCCAGCAGCTCCCTAGGGGGGCCTAGCACAGATACGCAGTATTTT CASSSLGGPSTDTQYF
NA TRBJ2-1 TRBD2 TRBV7-3 TGTGCCAGCAGCTTCGATGCTAGCGGGGGTTACAATGAGCAGTTCTTC CASSFDASGGYNEQFF
few TRBJ1-5 TRBD1 TRBV5-1 TGCGCCAGCAGCTACGGGACAGGGGCCAATCAGCCCCAGCATTTT CASSYGTGANQPQHF
few TRBJ2-6 NA TRBV19 TGTGCCAGTAGTATGTTCACGGGGGCCAACGTCCTGACTTTC CASSMFTGANVLTF